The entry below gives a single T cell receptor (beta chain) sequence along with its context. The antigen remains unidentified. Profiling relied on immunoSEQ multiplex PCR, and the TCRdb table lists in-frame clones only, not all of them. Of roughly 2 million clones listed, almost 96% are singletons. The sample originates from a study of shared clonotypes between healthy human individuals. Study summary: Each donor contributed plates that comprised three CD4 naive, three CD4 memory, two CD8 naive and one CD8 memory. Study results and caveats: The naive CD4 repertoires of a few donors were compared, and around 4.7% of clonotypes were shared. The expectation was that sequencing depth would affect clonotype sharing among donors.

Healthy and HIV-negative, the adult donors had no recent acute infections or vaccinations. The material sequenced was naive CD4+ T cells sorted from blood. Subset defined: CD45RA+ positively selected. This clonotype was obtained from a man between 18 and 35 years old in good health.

The chain's CDR3 is CASSPRLAGGLTGNEQFF. CDR3 DNA sequence: TGTGCCAGCTCACCACGACTAGCGGGAGGCCTTACTGGTAATGAGCAGTTCTTC. V gene TRBV18 combines with J gene TRBJ2-1; 13 positions agree with TRBD2. Trimming took 1 base from V and 7 from J; bases not matched to a gene: 10. This CDR3 comprises 18 residues. Germline V gene sequence: CDR1 KGHSH, CDR2 LQKENI. Together with reference TRBV18 and TRBJ2-1, the CDR3 gives the full variable domain: NAGVMQNPRHLVRRRGQEARLRCSPMKGHSHVYWYRQLPEEGLKFMVYLQKENIIDESGMPKERFSAEFPKEGPSILRIQQVVRGDSAAYFCASSPRLAGGLTGNEQFFGPGTRLTVL.